The 17 T cell receptor beta chains below were found in one sample sequenced in a study of T cells expressing NK-cell markers. Using the 5' RACE reads, TCRdb records one entry per CDR3 protein without DNA. The sample data list approximately 550,000 distinct CDR3 sequences. Source material: blood T cells: a sorted CD56 or NKG2C T cell subset, CD4+ or CD8+ T cells, or bulk PBMC T cells (not recorded which). These receptors were taken from a man aged 18 to 35 in good health.

V gene TRBV13 combines with J gene TRBJ1-1. Per germline, CDR1 PRHDT and CDR2 FYEKMQ (reference sequence). This CDR3 has 13 residues. CDR3 sequence: CASSLGLRTEAFF.

This sequence joins TRBV12-3 or TRBV12-4 and TRBJ2-1; absent DNA, TCRdb's TRBD1 call cannot be checked. This CDR3 region has 16 residues. The CDR3 region is CASSRGGALPYNEQFF.

The J gene is TRBJ2-7, the V gene TRBV7-6; the D call of TRBD1 rests on TCRdb alone, since no DNA is present to check it. Germline CDR1 SGHVS, CDR2 FNYEAQ. The CDR3 is 15 amino acids. CDR3 loop: CASSPGGGSSYEQYF.

The chain combines TRBV19 with TRBJ2-1; checking the TCRdb D call of TRBD1 is not possible without DNA. From germline, CDR1 is LNHDA and CDR2 SQIVND (reference sequence). The length of the CDR3 is 17 residues. The CDR3 is CASSITEGTGAPNEQFF. Complete variable domain (other parts from reference TRBV19 and TRBJ2-1): DGGITQSPKYLFRKEGQNVTLSCEQNLNHDAMYWYRQDPGQGLRLIYYSQIVNDFQKGDIAEGYSVSREKKESFPLTVTSAQKNPTAFYLCASSITEGTGAPNEQFFGPGTRLTVL.

The CDR3 spells CSARALNSMQFF. V is TRBV20-1 and J is TRBJ2-1. The CDR3 totals 12 residues. The germline gives CDR1 DFQATT, CDR2 SNEGSKA (reference sequence).

The rearrangement links TRBV20-1 to TRBJ1-5; the TRBD1 assignment by TCRdb is unverifiable without DNA. The CDR3 consists of 14 residues. Per the germline V gene, CDR1 is DFQATT and CDR2 is SNEGSKA (reference sequence). Here the CDR3 reads CSASSGTGPQPQHF.

This chain uses TRBV20-1 with TRBJ2-3; absent DNA, TCRdb's TRBD2 call cannot be checked. The CDR3 length is 16 residues. Germline CDR1 is DFQATT and CDR2 is SNEGSKA (reference sequence). CDR3 loop: CSASHPRLPNTDTQYF.

V and J are TRBV6-2 or TRBV6-3 and TRBJ2-7; the TCRdb D gene call, TRBD1, has no DNA to confirm it. Germline V gene sequence: CDR1 MNHEY, CDR2 SVGEGT. This CDR3 spans 13 amino acids. The CDR3 protein is CASTDIIPYEQYF.

The chain recombines TRBV29-1 with TRBJ2-5. The CDR3 contains 12 residues. CDR1 is SQVTM and CDR2 is ANQGSEA in the germline V gene. The CDR3 loop is CSVSQDQETQYF.

This sequence joins TRBV6-2 or TRBV6-3 and TRBJ2-3; TCRdb outputs TRBD2, but without DNA this stays unchecked. This CDR3 is 14 amino acids long. The germline V gene encodes CDR1 MNHEY and CDR2 SVGEGT. Here the CDR3 reads CASSRWEGIDTQYF.

J is TRBJ2-3 and V is TRBV6-1; TCRdb indicates TRBD2, and absent DNA this call remains unverified. The CDR3 covers 15 residues. Germline-derived CDR1 and CDR2 are MNHNS and SASEGT. The CDR3 is CASKSPGLELRAQYF.

V usage is TRBV3-1 and J usage is TRBJ2-1; TCRdb's assignment of TRBD1 cannot be checked, as there is no DNA. The CDR3 spans 13 residues. Germline lookup yields CDR1 LGHDT and CDR2 YNNKEL (reference sequence). This CDR3 is CASSQRAQGRQFF.

The chain joins TRBV20-1 to TRBJ2-7; no DNA is available, so the TRBD1 call from TCRdb remains unchecked. Germline lookup yields CDR1 DFQATT and CDR2 SNEGSKA (reference sequence). This CDR3 spans 15 amino acids. This chain's CDR3 is CSVLKAGTGSYEQYF.

The rearrangement links TRBV29-1 to TRBJ1-3. The CDR3 extends over 14 amino acids. CDR1 SQVTM and CDR2 ANQGSEA come from the germline V gene. CDR3 amino acids: CSVNPALSGNTIYF.

The chain carries TRBV12-3 or TRBV12-4 and TRBJ1-4; TCRdb returns TRBD1, unconfirmable since there is no DNA. The CDR3 covers 15 residues. CDR3 in amino acids: CASSRTGGASEKLFF.

The chain carries TRBV12-3 or TRBV12-4 and TRBJ2-2; TCRdb designates TRBD2, a call that cannot be tested without DNA. The CDR3 sequence is 17 residues long. The CDR3 protein is CASRKTSGRGNTGELFF.

The V call is TRBV7-2, the J call TRBJ2-1; no DNA is available, so the TRBD2 call from TCRdb remains unchecked. Germline-derived CDR1 and CDR2 are SGHTA and FQGNSA. This CDR3 contains 16 residues. This CDR3 is CASSLATSSGSSEQFF.